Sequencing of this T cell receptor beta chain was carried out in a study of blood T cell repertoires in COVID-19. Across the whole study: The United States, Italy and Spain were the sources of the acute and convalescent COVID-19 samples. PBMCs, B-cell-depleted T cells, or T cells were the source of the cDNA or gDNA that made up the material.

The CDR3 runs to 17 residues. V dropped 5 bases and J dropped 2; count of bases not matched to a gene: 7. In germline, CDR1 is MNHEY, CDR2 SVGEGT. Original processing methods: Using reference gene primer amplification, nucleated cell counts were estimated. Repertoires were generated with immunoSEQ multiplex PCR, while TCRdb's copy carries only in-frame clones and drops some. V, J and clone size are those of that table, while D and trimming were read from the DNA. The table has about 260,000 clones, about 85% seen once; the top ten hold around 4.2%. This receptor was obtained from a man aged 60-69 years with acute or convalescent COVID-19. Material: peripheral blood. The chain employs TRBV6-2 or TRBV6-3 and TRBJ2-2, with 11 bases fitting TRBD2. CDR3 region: CASSPHLAGGNTGELFF. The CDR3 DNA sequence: TGTGCCAGCAGTCCCCATCTAGCGGGAGGTAACACCGGGGAGCTGTTTTTT.